This T cell receptor beta chain was sequenced during a study of cytomegalovirus exposure and HLA in healthy donors (dated by TCRdb to about 2017). Background for the entire study: According to an earlier analysis of a few hundred of the donors, about 179 million T cells yielded 90 million to 130 million unique TCR beta sequences and approximately 300 Gb of sequence data. HLA typing covered class I and class II loci at four-digit resolution. The T cell repertoires of under 750 subjects were profiled by immunosequencing and related to cytomegalovirus serostatus. Alongside the repertoire data, information on donor age, sex, ethnicity and CMV serostatus was compiled. An earlier analysis of approximately 630 of the donors applied high-throughput TCR beta sequencing to assess whether each TCR beta V gene segment acted as functional or pseudogenic. The study aimed to test whether signatures of past pathogen exposure could be identified by cataloging public T cell receptors. To predict cytomegalovirus infection status, the study brought together high-throughput TCR immunosequencing, statistical association of individual TCRs with disease status, and machine learning. All discovery cohort repertoires had been generated on a single sequencing platform. Because of strong linkage in the cohort, roughly five DR-DQ haplotypes were treated as single units for association and clustering. An early release that covered fewer than 800 HLA-typed donors contained around 300 gigabases of sequencing data and 65 million to 100 million unique TCR sequences. A later analysis re-analyzed previously published TCR beta repertoires from roughly 690 donors and added high-resolution HLA genotyping to study TCR occurrence patterns. Genome-wide SNP genotypes for about 65% of the roughly 700 donors were used in a later genetic analysis, which treated that subset as a discovery cohort. On average, roughly 240,000 unique TCR beta nucleotide sequences were sequenced per donor among a few hundred genotyped donors of the cohort, with roughly 20% of those sequences being non-productive. Of the 398 genotyped donors, 70% to 90% were placed in the genetic ancestry cluster associated with self-reported Caucasian donors. A separate validation cohort of approximately 130 different subjects was used in addition to the roughly 720-subject first cohort. Typing coverage differed by locus: A, B, C, DRB1 and DQB1 were typed in about 629-640 donors, DQA1 in 522, DPA1 in around 580, and DPB1 in 472. The later analysis used no new phenotypic data to find candidate immune exposures, relying instead on TCR beta sequences and their occurrence across donors.

Note on this clone: It has no known antigen specificity. Base-call qualities are not available, and no considerably larger clone is one nucleotide away.

Sequences KGHSH (CDR1) and LQKENI (CDR2) are obtained from the germline V gene. V loses 3 bases of germline sequence and J loses 0 bases, and the interval between the two ends is 9 bases. CDR3 length: 15 amino acids, cysteine to phenylalanine. Only the CDR3 DNA is retained, 45 bases long and in frame from the first base. Libraries were made using the immunoSEQ multiplex PCR assay. For the multiplex PCR, a mixture combining 60 forward primers for TCR Vbeta segments and 13 reverse primers for TCR Jbeta segments was used. Amplification of the CDR3 region of rearranged TCR beta genes was performed with a multiplex PCR assay on genomic DNA. The Illumina HiSeq System was used to sequence the amplified TCR beta libraries as 87-base-pair reads. The paper's data handling went like this. In a later analysis, some 80 million unique TCR beta chains were counted across the 500 to 700 repertoires, and approximately 9.9 million of these chains were shared by at least two donors. Raw reads were error-corrected and collapsed into unique sequences with a nearest-neighbor algorithm that merged closely related sequences to remove PCR and sequencing errors. CDR3 sequences were aligned to IMGT reference sequences to assign V, D and J gene segments. Each retained sequence needed at least a six-nucleotide match to both a V gene segment and a J gene segment. A rearrangement was called productive if the CDR3 had no stop codons and remained in frame with V and J, and every other rearrangement was called non-productive. CDR3 was defined according to IMGT convention as the region running from the second conserved V-encoded cysteine to the conserved J-encoded phenylalanine. Sequences without an unambiguous match to a single V gene segment were excluded from the earlier analysis of a few hundred of the donors. An earlier analysis of a few hundred of the donors classified V segments as functional when productive rearrangements were above 56.7% and as segregating when the standard deviation between donors was above 5%. A statistical classification framework was built to diagnose cytomegalovirus status from the catalog of TCR beta chain sequences. In a later analysis, V and J genes were assigned by comparing TCR nucleotide sequences against IMGT/GENE-DB human TR gene sequences. A later analysis assigned CDR3 sequences and most-parsimonious VDJ recombination scenarios with the TCRdist pipeline. In a later analysis, each TCR beta chain was defined by its CDR3 amino acid sequence together with its V-gene family, and reads without a unique V-gene family were excluded. To address suspected cross-contamination and a sequencing artifact, a later analysis removed under 600 highly shared, low-generation-probability nucleotide sequences. In a later analysis, a clonal expansion index was calculated for each public chain from normalized within-repertoire ranks of inferred template counts. Generation probabilities in a later analysis came from a VDJ recombination model fitted to out-of-frame rearrangements, and those results were checked against IGoR. In a later analysis, hypergeometric tests were used to score TCR-TCR, TCR-HLA and TCR-CMV co-occurrence, with a repertoire-size bias correction applied to TCR pairs. To estimate false discovery rates, a later analysis permuted the HLA or CMV assignments 20 times. In a later analysis, co-occurring TCRs were grouped using DBSCAN, with TCRdist sequence similarity added in when clustering inside HLA-allele-positive subsets. Repertoires with fewer than 30,000 or more than 120,000 public chains, plus five repertoires with anomalous nucleotide sharing, were excluded from co-occurrence clustering. Sourced from immuneACCESS, this table was stored by TCRdb with only in-frame sequences that have V and J called. A share of the clones is absent; for the studies checked, an unresolved V gene accounts for under half, and the remainder has no known explanation. The V and J calls and clone size come from that table; D and trimming were worked out from the DNA. Present in this sample are about 95,000 clones, roughly 80% of which were seen just once. Of the sample, 3% to 3.5% falls within the top ten clones.

The cohort consisted of 670 or so healthy bone marrow donors. At the time of sampling, every cohort member was nominally healthy, though immune exposures that went unrecorded were likely present. The donor tested CMV seropositive, placing the donor among the approximately 290 seropositive members of the cohort. Every donor gave a peripheral blood sample, and the peripheral blood mononuclear cells from that sample were used for TCR beta sequencing. The Qiagen DNeasy Blood Extraction Kit was used to extract genomic DNA from the blood cell samples. What the authors observed across the whole study: According to a later analysis, most CMV-associated TCR beta chains appeared to be HLA-restricted, and the HLA associations seemed to be driven largely by CMV exposure. Most TCR sequences were observed very rarely across donors, whereas some public TCRs were present in many individuals. In a later analysis, HLA-associated TCR beta chains were found to be more clonally expanded and to have lower generation probabilities than equally common non-associated chains. The earlier analysis of a few hundred of the donors excluded roughly 16 rarely observed V segments, including chromosome 9 orphons, because counts were too low. A further reported finding was that TCR beta sequences accurately predicted the HLA-A and HLA-B alleles for most subjects in the first cohort. In a later genetic analysis, fewer N-insertions in productive TCRs were reported among donors in an Asian-associated ancestry cluster than the 666-donor mean. A later analysis associated roughly 17,000 TCR beta sequences with specific HLA alleles at a false discovery rate of 0.05. A cluster of highly shared sequence variants was judged likely to be a technical artifact of the sequencing pipeline. Several of the top co-occurrence clusters appeared to be linked to parvovirus B19, influenza, CMV and Epstein-Barr virus, according to a later analysis. Immune exposure information for the cohort was limited to CMV serostatus. Strong co-occurrence of HLA alleles, especially DR and DQ, made assigning TCR associations to individual alleles difficult. A few of the identified cytomegalovirus-associated TCR beta chains were confirmed in vitro to be specific for cytomegalovirus antigens. Some IMGT-functional V segments, including TRBV6-2 and TRBV6-3, could not be told apart with the 87-base-pair reads, so those segments were excluded. An earlier analysis of approximately 530 of the donors showed that most TCR beta V segments appeared in productive rearrangements either about 87% or about 30% of the time, which broadly matched IMGT annotations. Cytomegalovirus status was reported to be diagnosed by the classifier with high specificity and sensitivity in both the original and validation cohorts. Sequencing depth was assumed to be roughly uniform across donors in the presence/absence analyses, though that assumption may not hold. This cohort had only TCR beta chains sequenced, and the lack of alpha or paired-chain data limited which features could be detected. According to a later analysis, TCR association rates differed among HLA loci, with DRB1 alleles showing the most associated TCRs and HLA-C alleles showing the fewest. Because HLA typing was unavailable for some donors at each locus, only the typed subset was used in association tests. The authors suggested that the approach could potentially be generalized to other disease states and immunological phenotypes. In a later genetic analysis, a missense DCLRE1C variant was associated with V-gene and J-gene trimming of TCR beta chains, and the association was replicated in an independent cohort. Correlated functional status among segregating V segments might be attributable to linkage disequilibrium, but an unknown experimental factor could not be ruled out. The study gave a list of 150 to 200 TCR beta chains associated with cytomegalovirus.

The V and J genes are TRBV18 and TRBJ1-5; the D segment cannot be called with confidence. The material sequenced was PBMCs. This sequence originates from a man aged 25 to 40 in good health and CMV-seropositive. The CDR3 amino acid sequence is: CASSPEQNSNQPQHF. The base sequence is TGTGCCAGCTCACCCGAACAAAATAGCAATCAGCCCCAGCATTTT.